This T cell receptor (beta chain) was profiled in a study of T cells in tuberculosis. Sequenced by immunoSEQ multiplex PCR; TCRdb stores in-frame clones only, minus some. Among 9,500 to 13,000 clones listed, 85% to 95% were seen once. Germline CDR1 MGHDK, CDR2 SYGVNS. With V trimmed by 4 bases and J by 0 bases, 4 bases remained unmatched. This CDR3 has 15 amino acids. Study outcomes and limitations: Selection depended on which cryopreserved specimens were available.

A note on this clone: The antigen is undetermined.

The sequence was obtained from an adult with tuberculosis. This chain links TRBV25-1 with TRBJ2-3; 7 bases agree with TRBD2. Sequenced sample: PBMCs. In DNA form, the CDR3 reads TGTGCCAGCAGTGCCCGGGGAGGGAGCACAGATACGCAGTATTTT. Its protein product is CASSARGGSTDTQYF.